This paragraph reports one TCR beta chain. In the original analysis: Amplified reference gene primers provided the basis for estimating nucleated cell counts. Sequenced by immunoSEQ multiplex PCR; TCRdb stores in-frame clones only, minus some. The V and J calls and the clone size are those of that table, but D and trimming were determined from the DNA. Counted here are just under 350,000 clones, about 88% occurring once; the ten biggest clones make up approximately 7.4%. This sample was taken from a study of blood T cell repertoires in COVID-19. Looking at the study overall: Whether acute or convalescent, the COVID-19 samples came from the United States, Italy and Spain.

The sequence derives from a woman in her 70s with COVID-19, enrolled during active disease. What was sequenced was peripheral blood.

The CDR3 sequence: CASSDPGYNYGYTF. CDR3 nucleotide sequence: TGTGCCAGCAGTGACCCAGGCTATAACTATGGCTACACCTTC. The genes are TRBV2 and TRBJ1-2, with unresolved D. Per the germline V gene, CDR1 is SNHLY and CDR2 is FYNNEI. Trimming took off 3 bases at V and 1 base at J, with 9 bases between the two ends. The CDR3 contains 14 residues. The full variable domain, rest sourced from reference TRBV2 and TRBJ1-2, is EPEVTQTPSHQVTQMGQEVILRCVPISNHLYFYWYRQILGQKVEFLVSFYNNEISEKSEIFDDQFSVERPDGSNFTLKIRSTKLEDSAMYFCASSDPGYNYGYTFGSGTRLTVV.